These 15 T cell receptor beta chains share one sample of origin, sequenced in a study of T cell responses to AZD1222 COVID-19 vaccine. Sequencing was performed with immunoSEQ multiplex PCR; in TCRdb, only in-frame clones are kept and a portion is missing. The table has some 80,000 clones, more than 60% seen once. This specimen was peripheral blood, taken 28 days after the second dose of the MenACWY control vaccine. The receptors here all came from an adult who received the MenACWY meningococcal vaccine as a control.

The chain carries TRBV12-3 or TRBV12-4 and TRBJ1-2; unclear D gene. This CDR3 is built from 13 residues. Trimming removed 5 bases from V and 5 bases from J, with 12 bases in between. CDR3 amino acids: CASSPDWEYGYTF. The CDR3, as DNA: TGTGCCAGCAGTCCTGACTGGGAGTATGGCTACACCTTC.

The chain uses TRBV11-2 and TRBJ2-4, with a tentative D call TRBD2 (5 bases). The germline V gene encodes CDR1 SGHAT and CDR2 FQNNGV. V dropped 9 bases and J dropped 4 bases, with 10 bases sitting between them. This CDR3 is 12 amino acids long. The CDR3 region has the DNA TGTGCCAGTCAGGACTCTAAAAACATTCAGTACTTC. It translates to CASQDSKNIQYF. Together with reference TRBV11-2 and TRBJ2-4, the CDR3 gives the full variable domain: EAGVAQSPRYKIIEKRQSVAFWCNPISGHATLYWYQQILGQGPKLLIQFQNNGVVDDSQLPKDRFSAERLKGVDSTLKIQPAKLEDSAVYLCASQDSKNIQYFGAGTRLSVL.

The sample holds a few counts of this clone. The genes are TRBV9 and TRBJ1-2, with 7 bases fitting TRBD1. The germline V gene has CDR1 SGDLS and CDR2 YYNGEE. This CDR3 contains 15 residues. With V trimmed by 4 bases and J by 2 bases, 8 bases remained unmatched. The CDR3 coding sequence is TGTGCCAGCAGCTCCACTCTACAGGGGAACTATGGCTACACCTTC. It yields the protein CASSSTLQGNYGYTF.

The chain couples TRBV6-2 or TRBV6-3 to TRBJ1-3, with D possibly TRBD1 on 5 matching bases. The germline CDR1 and CDR2 sequences are MNHEY and SVGEGT. The CDR3 is 17 residues long. V lost 0 bases, J lost 0 bases, and 12 bases lay in between. The CDR3 nucleotides read TGTGCCAGCAGTTACTCGACAGCTCTCAACTCTGGAAACACCATATATTTT. This gives the protein CASSYSTALNSGNTIYF.

The chain couples TRBV5-1 to TRBJ1-1; D uncertain. Trimming stripped 3 bases from V and 0 bases from J, with 9 bases between. Germline values: CDR1 SGHRS, CDR2 YFSETQ. The CDR3 extends over 14 amino acids. The CDR3 DNA sequence: TGCGCCAGCAGCTCCGCAGCCTTGAACACTGAAGCTTTCTTT. Amino acids: CASSSAALNTEAFF.

This chain links TRBV19 with TRBJ1-5, with 7 bases lining up with TRBD1. The CDR3 consists of 15 residues. Looked up from germline, CDR1 is LNHDA and CDR2 is SQIVND (reference sequence). V lost 6 bases to trimming and J lost 1 base; unmatched junction nucleotides: 6. The DNA of the CDR3 is TGTGCCAGTAGCCCGACAGGGAAAAGCAATCAGCCCCAGCATTTT. Protein product: CASSPTGKSNQPQHF.

This chain connects TRBV10-1 to TRBJ2-5; D is uncertain. Trimming left V 3 bases short and J 1 base short, with 12 bases between. Per germline, CDR1 WNHNN and CDR2 SYGVQD (reference sequence). This CDR3 has 15 residues. The DNA for the CDR3 is TGCGCCAGCAGTGAACTATCGGAGACCCAAGAGACCCAGTACTTC. Translating gives CASSELSETQETQYF.

This clone has just one count. The rearrangement uses TRBV5-4 and TRBJ2-5, with TRBD1 identical over 10 bases. CDR1 and CDR2 (germline): SGHNT, YYREEE (reference sequence). V was pared by 3 bases and J by 5 bases, with 4 bases of the junction left unmatched. This CDR3 has 14 residues. CDR3 in DNA: TGTGCCAGCAGCTATGACAGGGGGCGGGAGACCCAGTACTTC. Translation gives CASSYDRGRETQYF.

This chain uses TRBV27 with TRBJ2-2, with unresolved D. The germline CDR1 and CDR2 sequences are MNHEY and SMNVEV (reference sequence). The CDR3 consists of 16 residues. Trimming cost V 2 bases and J 7 bases, with 17 bases left between them. CDR3 residues: CASSLSGTLGNGELFF. In nucleotides, the CDR3 is TGTGCCAGCAGTTTAAGTGGAACACTCGGCAACGGGGAGCTGTTTTTT.

V usage is TRBV28 and J usage is TRBJ1-2; D gene ambiguous. Germline V gene lookup returns CDR1 MDHEN and CDR2 SYDVKM. The CDR3 is 13 amino acids. V was trimmed by 8 bases and J by 8 bases, leaving 18 bases between them. In DNA, the CDR3 is TGTGCCAGCCTCCCTCCGGGCCACTGGGGCTACACCTTC. Residues: CASLPPGHWGYTF.

The chain links TRBV3-1 (or the pseudogene TRBV3-2) to TRBJ1-1; D call uncertain. CDR1 is LGHDT and CDR2 is YNNKEL in the germline V gene (reference sequence). V lost 1 base and J lost 1, with 7 bases in between. The length of the CDR3 is 14 residues. Written as DNA, the CDR3 is TGTGCCAGCAGCCAAGTTGGAGAGAACACTGAAGCTTTCTTT. Protein product: CASSQVGENTEAFF.

The chain employs TRBV2 and TRBJ1-2; unclear D gene. Germline V gene lookup returns CDR1 SNHLY and CDR2 FYNNEI. This CDR3 is 14 amino acids long. V lost 4 bases to trimming and J lost 4 bases, with 13 bases between them. The CDR3 sequence: CASSAGGTAYGYTF. The CDR3 DNA is TGTGCCAGCAGTGCTGGTGGAACAGCCTATGGCTACACCTTC.

This clone was found once. Written as DNA, the CDR3 is TGCGCCAGCAGCTTGGGTAGCGCGAACAATGAGCAGTTCTTC. It codes for CASSLGSANNEQFF. V usage is TRBV5-1 and J usage is TRBJ2-1, with D perhaps TRBD2 (5 bases). The CDR3 consists of 14 residues. Germline loops: CDR1 SGHRS, CDR2 YFSETQ. Trimming cost V 0 bases and J 5 bases, with 9 bases left between them.

This clone showed up many times. This chain uses TRBV6-6 with TRBJ2-4; D unresolved. This CDR3 is built from 13 residues. Trimming cost V 7 bases and J 8 bases, with 15 bases left between them. CDR1 and CDR2 (germline): MNHNY, SVGAGI (reference sequence). The CDR3 nucleotides read TGTGCCAGCATCGGGCCGTTGTACGACATTCAGTACTTC. Amino acid sequence: CASIGPLYDIQYF.

The chain combines TRBV10-1 with TRBJ1-4; 10 bases match TRBD1. CDR1 WNHNN and CDR2 SYGVQD come from the germline V gene (reference sequence). With 7 bases clipped from V and 2 bases from J, the junction kept 4 bases outside the gene matches. CDR3 length: 15 amino acids. The CDR3 DNA sequence: TGCGCCAGCATTCCGGGACAGGGGACTAATGAAAAACTGTTTTTT. This encodes CASIPGQGTNEKLFF.